The text below deals with one T cell receptor beta chain. With 0 bases removed from V and 2 bases from J, the gap between germline ends came to 9 bases. Per the germline V gene, CDR1 is SGHDT and CDR2 is YYEEEE. The CDR3 loop spans 15 amino acids. These data belong to a study of cytomegalovirus exposure and HLA in healthy donors. PCR primers comprised 60 Vbeta and 13 Jbeta primers. Method: immunoSEQ multiplex PCR; TCRdb's copy keeps in-frame clones and lacks some. The sample has about 130,000 clones, around 85% seen once. V usage is TRBV5-6 and J usage is TRBJ1-5; the D is unclear. This clonotype was obtained from a boy younger than 18 in good health and CMV-seronegative. Sequencing was performed on PBMCs. The CDR3 bases are TGTGCCAGCAGCTTGGGAGGGTACGGCAATCAGCCCCAGCATTTT. Translated, it gives CASSLGGYGNQPQHF.